This T cell receptor (beta chain) was observed in a study of control samples from healthy donors and cancer patients. Sequencing used immunoSEQ multiplex PCR; TCRdb keeps in-frame clones, though not all of them. The sample shows almost 90,000 clones, roughly 86% of them seen only once. V shed 0 bases and J shed 4 bases, with 13 bases lying between them. This CDR3 spans 15 amino acids. The germline gives CDR1 SGHTS, CDR2 YDEGEE. The sample comprised blood. The receptor was derived from a man aged 30 to 45 in good health. The chain carries TRBV5-8 and TRBJ1-2; D is unresolved. The CDR3 spells CASSLGQPIPYGYTF. The CDR3 DNA reads as TGTGCCAGCAGCTTGGGGCAACCGATCCCCTATGGCTACACCTTC. Filled out from reference TRBV5-8 and TRBJ1-2, the complete variable domain reads EAGVTQSPTHLIKTRGQQATLRCSPISGHTSVYWYQQALGLGLQFLLWYDEGEERNRGNFPPRFSGRQFPNYSSELNVNALELEDSALYLCASSLGQPIPYGYTFGSGTRLTVV.